Below, one TCR beta chain is given with its context. Antigen: not known. The germline V and J ends were trimmed by 2 bases and 6 bases, with 8 bases remaining between them. There are 13 residues in the CDR3. Germline lookup yields CDR1 MNHEY and CDR2 SVGAGI. The data originate from a study of identifying expanded T cells in peripheral blood. Healthy donors had no documented immune events, such as infections, while sampled. Study observations and caveats: Differentially abundant clones: about 1.2 between replicates, about 15 at around 2 weeks, 18 to 20 at four. Across healthy donors, higher total template counts meant significantly greater approximately two-week count variance.

Assay used: immunoSEQ multiplex PCR; TCRdb lists only in-frame clones, some missing. The data hold under 120,000 clones, with around 89% observed a single time. The source is a person aged 18-70 years in good health. The sequencing sample was made of blood. The rearrangement joins TRBV6-5 to TRBJ2-1; D may be TRBD2 (6 bases). In DNA form, the CDR3 reads TGTGCCAGCAGTTACGGCGGGATCAATGAGCAGTTCTTC. Amino acid sequence: CASSYGGINEQFF.